This T cell receptor beta chain comes out of a study of blood T cell repertoires in COVID-19. Study context: Samples representing acute and convalescent COVID-19 were sourced from the United States, Italy and Spain. PBMCs, B-cell-depleted T cells, or T cells provided the cDNA or gDNA that made up the material.

Under the authors' procedure: Amplification with reference gene primers provided the estimates of nucleated cell counts. Repertoires were generated with immunoSEQ multiplex PCR, while TCRdb's copy carries only in-frame clones and drops some. V, J and clone size are taken as reported in that table, and D and trimming were inferred from the DNA itself. Among approximately 130,000 clones listed, 80% to 90% were seen once. V was clipped by 5 bases and J by 1 base; unmatched bases: 3. Germline CDR1 reads KGHSH; CDR2 reads LQKENI. The CDR3 is 14 residues long. This sequence originates from a woman between 45 and 65 years old with acute or convalescent COVID-19. The material sequenced was peripheral blood. The V call is TRBV18, the J call TRBJ1-1; the match to TRBD1 covers 8 bases. The CDR3 protein is CASSLDRANTEAFF. The CDR3 DNA is TGTGCCAGCTCATTGGACAGGGCGAACACTGAAGCTTTCTTT.